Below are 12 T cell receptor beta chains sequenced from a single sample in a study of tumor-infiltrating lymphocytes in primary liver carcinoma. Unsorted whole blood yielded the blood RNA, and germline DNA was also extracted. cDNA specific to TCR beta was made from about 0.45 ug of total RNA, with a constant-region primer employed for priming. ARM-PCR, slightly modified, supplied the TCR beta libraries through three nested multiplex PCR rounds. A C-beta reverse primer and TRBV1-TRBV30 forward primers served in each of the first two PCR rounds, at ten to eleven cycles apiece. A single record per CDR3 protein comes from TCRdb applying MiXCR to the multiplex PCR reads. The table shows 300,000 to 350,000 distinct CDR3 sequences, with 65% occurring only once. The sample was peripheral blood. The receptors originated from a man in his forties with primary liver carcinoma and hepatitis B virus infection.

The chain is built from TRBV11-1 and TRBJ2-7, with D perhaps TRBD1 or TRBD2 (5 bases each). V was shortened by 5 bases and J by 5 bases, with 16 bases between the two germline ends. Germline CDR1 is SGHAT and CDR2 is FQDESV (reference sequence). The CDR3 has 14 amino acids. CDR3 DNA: TGTGCCAGCAGCCTCGAGGGGAGAGCCCACGAGCAGTACTTC. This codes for CASSLEGRAHEQYF.

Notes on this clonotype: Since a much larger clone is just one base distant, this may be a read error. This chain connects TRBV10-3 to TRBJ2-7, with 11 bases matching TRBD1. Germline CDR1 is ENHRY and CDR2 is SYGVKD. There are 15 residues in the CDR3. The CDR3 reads CDISEGTGGSYEQYF. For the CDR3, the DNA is TGTGACATCAGTGAGGGGACAGGGGGATCCTACGAGCAGTACTTC.

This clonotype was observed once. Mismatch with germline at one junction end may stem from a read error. CDR3 bases: TGTGACAGCAGCCCCGGTGGGGGTCCCACAGATACGCAGTATTTT. Protein product: CDSSPGGGPTDTQYF. The V call is TRBV11-3, the J call TRBJ2-3, with D perhaps being TRBD1 or TRBD2 (5 bases each). Germline CDR1 is SGHNT and CDR2 is YENEEA. There are 15 residues in the CDR3.

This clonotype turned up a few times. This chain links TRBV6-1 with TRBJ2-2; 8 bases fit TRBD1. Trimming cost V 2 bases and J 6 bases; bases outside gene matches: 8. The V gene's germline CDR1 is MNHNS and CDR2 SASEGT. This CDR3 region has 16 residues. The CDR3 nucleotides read TGTGCCAGCAGTGAAAGGACAGGGTGGAATCCCGGGGAGCTGTTTTTT. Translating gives CASSERTGWNPGELFF.

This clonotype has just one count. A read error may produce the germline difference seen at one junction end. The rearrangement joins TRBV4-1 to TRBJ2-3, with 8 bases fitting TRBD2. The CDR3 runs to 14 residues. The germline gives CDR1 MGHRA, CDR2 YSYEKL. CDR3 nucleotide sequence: TGCACCAGCAGCCAATATACGGGGGGGGTTTCGCAGTATTTT. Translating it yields CTSSQYTGGVSQYF.

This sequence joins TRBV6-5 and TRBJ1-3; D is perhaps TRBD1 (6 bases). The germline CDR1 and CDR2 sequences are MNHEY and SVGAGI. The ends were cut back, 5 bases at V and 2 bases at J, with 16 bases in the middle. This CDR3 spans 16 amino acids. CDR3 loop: CASSPKTGWAGNTIYF. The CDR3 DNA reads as TGTGCCAGCAGTCCAAAGACAGGTTGGGCTGGAAACACCATATATTTT.

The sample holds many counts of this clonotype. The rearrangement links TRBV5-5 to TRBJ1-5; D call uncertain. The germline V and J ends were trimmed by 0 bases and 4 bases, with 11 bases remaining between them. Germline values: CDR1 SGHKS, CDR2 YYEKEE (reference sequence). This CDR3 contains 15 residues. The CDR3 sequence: CASSLGPGRNQPQHF. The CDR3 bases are TGTGCCAGCAGCTTGGGACCGGGTCGTAATCAGCCCCAGCATTTT.

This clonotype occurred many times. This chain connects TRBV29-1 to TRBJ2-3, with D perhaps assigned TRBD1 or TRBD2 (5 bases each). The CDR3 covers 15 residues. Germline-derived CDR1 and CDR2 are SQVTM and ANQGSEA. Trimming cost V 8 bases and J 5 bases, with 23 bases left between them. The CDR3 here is CSTTQVVAGRDTQYF. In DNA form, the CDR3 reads TGCAGCACCACACAGGTGGTGGCAGGGAGAGATACGCAGTATTTT.

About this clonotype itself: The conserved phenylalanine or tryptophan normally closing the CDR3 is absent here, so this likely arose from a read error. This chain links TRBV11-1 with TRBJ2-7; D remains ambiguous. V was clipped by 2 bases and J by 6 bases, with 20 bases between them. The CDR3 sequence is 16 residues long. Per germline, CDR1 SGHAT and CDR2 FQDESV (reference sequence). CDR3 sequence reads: CASSLTAGRSTGEQYL. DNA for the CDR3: TGTGCCAGCAGCTTAACAGCCGGAAGATCAACGGGCGAGCAGTACTTA.

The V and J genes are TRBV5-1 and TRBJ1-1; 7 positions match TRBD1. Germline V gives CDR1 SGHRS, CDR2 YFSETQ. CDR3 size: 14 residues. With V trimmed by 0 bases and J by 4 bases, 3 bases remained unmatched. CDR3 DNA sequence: TGCGCCAGCAGCTTGGCAAGGGGGCTCACTGAAGCTTTCTTT. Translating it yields CASSLARGLTEAFF.

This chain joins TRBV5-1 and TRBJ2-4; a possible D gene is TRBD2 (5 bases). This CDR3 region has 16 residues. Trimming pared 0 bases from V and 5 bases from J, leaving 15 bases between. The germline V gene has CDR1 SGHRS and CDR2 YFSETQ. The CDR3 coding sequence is TGCGCCAGCAGCTTGGCAGGCGGGCCCCCCGAAAACATTCAGTACTTC. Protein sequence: CASSLAGGPPENIQYF.

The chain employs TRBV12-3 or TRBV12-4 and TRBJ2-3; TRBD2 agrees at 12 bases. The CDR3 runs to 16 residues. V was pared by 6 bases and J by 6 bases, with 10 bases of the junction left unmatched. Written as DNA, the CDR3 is TGTGCCAGCAGCCCCGGACTAGCGGGAAGGTCTGATACGCAGTATTTT. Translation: CASSPGLAGRSDTQYF.